The 10 T cell receptor beta chains given below trace back to one sample, sequenced in a study of immune heterogeneity within non-small cell lung tumors (dated by TCRdb to the late 2010s). TCRdb shows the sequencer as HiSeq X Ten. A multiplex PCR system amplified the TCR beta CDR3 region, with a first 10-cycle round using 32 V-gene forward and 13 J-gene reverse primers. The public reads were run again by TCRdb, first through fastp at Q25 and then through MiXCR, and only productive beta chains were kept. Here each entry gathers all rows of one CDR3 protein and keeps the most common genes and DNA. Within this sample are 9,500 to 13,000 distinct CDR3 sequences, with 25% to 35% of them counted one time only. Around a fifth of the sample comes from the top ten. For the TCR template, genomic DNA was extracted from bulk tumor tissue, and approximately 540 ng of gDNA was amplified for each sample. During surgery, multiple biopsies were taken from each primary tumor, with sampling sites spaced as far apart as possible within the tumor mass. Patients in the study cohort, which was described as untreated, were newly diagnosed NSCLC cases going through curative surgery.

Material: lung tumor tissue. The source of these receptors is a woman in her fifties or sixties with non-small cell lung cancer.

This clonotype has at least ten counts. This sequence joins TRBV30 and TRBJ2-5; D is perhaps TRBD2 (5 bases). This CDR3 is built from 14 residues. CDR1 and CDR2 from the germline V gene are GTSNPN and SVGIG (reference sequence). The V gene lost 2 bases and the J gene lost 5 bases, with 15 bases spanning the gap. The CDR3 DNA reads TGTGCCTGGAGTATCCTAGCTACGGTCGAGACCCAGTACTTC. Amino acid sequence: CAWSILATVETQYF.

Worth noting for this clonotype: One end of the junction does not line up with germline, which may come from a read error. The chain combines TRBV9 with TRBJ1-5; TRBD1 matches at 7 bases. Germline assignment: CDR1 SGDLS and CDR2 YYNGEE. The length of the CDR3 is 14 residues. Here the CDR3 reads CASGVVTGRQPQHF. In DNA, the CDR3 is TGTGCCAGCGGCGTAGTGACAGGGAGGCAGCCCCAGCATTTT.

A word on this clonotype: Just one base apart from a much larger clone, this may be a read error. The chain recombines TRBV7-9 with TRBJ2-3; 10 nucleotides agree with TRBD1. The germline V gene has CDR1 SEHNR and CDR2 FQNEAQ (reference sequence). The CDR3 contains 17 residues. With V trimmed by 7 bases and J by 0 bases, 10 bases remained unmatched. CDR3 nucleotide sequence: TGTGCCAGCACCTCTCTTTGGGACAGGGGAAGCACAGATACGCAGTATTTT. Amino acids: CASTSLWDRGSTDTQYF.

The V and J genes are TRBV7-7 and TRBJ2-5; TRBD1 aligns across 7 bases. Germline-derived CDR1 and CDR2 are SSHAT and FNYEAQ (reference sequence). The CDR3 has 16 residues. V was clipped by 2 bases and J by 9 bases; unmatched bases: 15. The CDR3 region has the DNA TGTGCCAGCAGCTTATCGGGACAGCCCGGGTTAGGGGCCCAGTACTTC. Translating gives CASSLSGQPGLGAQYF.

This clonotype occurred a few times. One junction end disagrees with the germline gene, perhaps due to a read error. This chain uses TRBV18 with TRBJ1-2; D gene uncertain. Germline values: CDR1 KGHSH, CDR2 LQKENI. This CDR3 is 15 amino acids long. CDR3 sequence (DNA): TGTGCCAGCTCATCCGGACGGAAAAGGTCCTATGGCTACAACTTC. This gives the protein CASSSGRKRSYGYNF.

The chain employs TRBV19 and TRBJ2-7, with D perhaps assigned TRBD1 or TRBD2 (5 bases each). CDR1 and CDR2 from the germline V gene are LNHDA and SQIVND (reference sequence). The CDR3 has 15 residues. Trimming pared 5 bases from V and 0 bases from J, leaving 14 bases between. CDR3 sequence reads: CASSEGTAGSYEQYF. CDR3 nucleotide sequence: TGTGCCAGTAGTGAGGGGACCGCCGGCTCCTACGAGCAGTACTTC.

V gene TRBV9 combines with J gene TRBJ2-2, with D uncertain. The V end lost 0 bases, the J end lost 3 bases, and 3 bases lay between the germline ends. The CDR3 contains 13 residues. Germline V lookup: CDR1 SGDLS, CDR2 YYNGEE. As DNA, the CDR3 is TGTGCCAGCAGCGTAGAGGACACCGGGGAGCTGTTTTTT. This sequence encodes CASSVEDTGELFF.

This clonotype was found a few times. The chain has TRBV10-3 and TRBJ1-1, with no clear D. Germline loops: CDR1 ENHRY, CDR2 SYGVKD. There are 14 residues in the CDR3. Trimming removed 0 bases from V and 1 base from J, with 6 bases in between. The CDR3 coding sequence is TGTGCCATCAGTGAGTCCCAAACGAACACTGAAGCTTTCTTT. Its protein product is CAISESQTNTEAFF.

This clonotype is deemed medium-sized. V and J are TRBV18 and TRBJ1-5; 10 bases agree with TRBD1. The CDR3 is 16 amino acids. From germline, CDR1 is KGHSH and CDR2 LQKENI. Germline trimming cut 2 bases from V and 4 bases from J; bases unmatched to any gene: 5. In DNA, the CDR3 is TGTGCCAGCTCACCAACGAGGGACAGGGGTAATCAGCCCCAGCATTTT. Its protein is CASSPTRDRGNQPQHF.

This CDR3 reads CASSPTPQDYGYTF. The CDR3 DNA reads as TGTGCCAGCAGCCCCACCCCACAGGATTATGGCTACACCTTC. The genes are TRBV7-6 and TRBJ1-2, with D perhaps matching TRBD1 (5 bases). The germline V and J ends were trimmed by 5 bases and 5 bases, with 15 bases remaining between them. CDR1 and CDR2 (germline): SGHVS, FNYEAQ. The CDR3 length is 14 residues.